This TCR beta chain was identified in a study of cytomegalovirus exposure and HLA in healthy donors. PCR employed 60 Vbeta and 13 Jbeta primers. The protocol was immunoSEQ multiplex PCR, while the TCRdb copy is restricted to in-frame clones and leaves out a portion. This table holds 150,000 to 200,000 clones, roughly four fifths found once. The CDR3 totals 13 residues. V gave up 7 bases and J gave up 9 bases; unmatched junction bases: 10. CDR1 and CDR2 (germline): GTSNPN, SVGIG (reference sequence). The receptor was isolated from a male donor in good health and CMV-seropositive. The specimen was PBMCs. The V gene is TRBV30, the J gene TRBJ2-1, with 9 bases aligning to TRBD2. CDR3 bases: TGTGCCTTTCTAGCGGGAATTTATATTGAGCAGTTCTTC. It translates to CAFLAGIYIEQFF.